This entry lists 30 T cell receptor beta chains sequenced from one sample in a study of vaccination effects on CD4 cells after COVID-19. Produced via immunoSEQ multiplex PCR; TCRdb's table is partial and in-frame only. This table holds approximately 30,000 clones, around 80% found once. It was after approximately 11 days of culture that CD4+ T cells were isolated. SARS-CoV-2 infection was confirmed by PCR in the person between March and December 2020. All participants had two doses of either the BNT162b2 or mRNA-1273 vaccine. No antigens are known for them. The sequenced sample was CD4+ T cells from PBMCs cultured without peptide, obtained after COVID-19 vaccination. The receptors stem from a human donor who had a prior SARS-CoV-2 infection.

V gene TRBV7-8 combines with J gene TRBJ1-4; possible D gene TRBD1, 5 bases. Germline CDR1 SGHVS, CDR2 FQNEAQ. This CDR3 is 15 amino acids long. V was trimmed by 3 bases and J by 1 base, leaving 9 bases between them. In nucleotides, the CDR3 is TGTGCCAGCAGCTTCAACCAGGGAACTAATGAAAAACTGTTTTTT. Translating gives CASSFNQGTNEKLFF. The full variable domain, with the rest looked up from reference TRBV7-8 and TRBJ1-4, is GAGVSQSPRYKVAKRGQDVALRCDPISGHVSLFWYQQALGQGPEFLTYFQNEAQLDKSGLPSDRFFAERPEGSVSTLKIQRTQQEDSAVYLCASSFNQGTNEKLFFGSGTQLSVL.

The gene calls are TRBV10-3 and TRBJ2-1, with 8 bases identical to TRBD2. The V segment lost 2 bases and the J segment 7 bases; nucleotides outside the gene matches: 10. CDR1 and CDR2 from the germline V gene are ENHRY and SYGVKD. The CDR3 has 16 amino acids. The CDR3 is CAISEPRPGLGNEQFF. In DNA form, the CDR3 reads TGTGCCATCAGTGAGCCCCGACCGGGACTAGGAAATGAGCAGTTCTTC.

This clone showed up just a few times. The chain combines TRBV2 with TRBJ2-1, with 7 bases aligning to TRBD1. The V gene end was trimmed by 8 bases and the J gene end by 4 bases; junction bases not matched to a gene: 11. The CDR3 contains 15 residues. Germline V gives CDR1 SNHLY, CDR2 FYNNEI. CDR3 sequence: CASSQGGTEYNEQFF. CDR3 DNA sequence: TGTGCCAGCTCCCAAGGTGGGACAGAGTACAATGAGCAGTTCTTC.

The chain has TRBV6-6 and TRBJ2-1, with D perhaps matching TRBD2 (7 bases). The CDR3 is 13 residues long. The germline gives CDR1 MNHNY, CDR2 SVGAGI (reference sequence). Trimming pared 5 bases from V and 9 bases from J, leaving 14 bases between. DNA for the CDR3: TGTGCCAGCAGTCTGCGCGGGGGCGGTGAGCAGTTCTTC. It yields the protein CASSLRGGGEQFF.

The gene calls are TRBV7-3 and TRBJ2-7, with TRBD2 matching 7 bases. The germline CDR1 and CDR2 sequences are SGHTA and FQGTGA. CDR3 size: 14 residues. The V gene end was trimmed by 3 bases and the J gene end by 6 bases; junction bases not matched to a gene: 8. The CDR3 loop reads CASSLAGAVREQYF. CDR3 DNA: TGTGCCAGCAGCTTGGCGGGAGCAGTTCGCGAGCAGTACTTC.

This clone was counted a single time. The chain links TRBV29-1 to TRBJ1-1; 7 bases are a match to TRBD1. The CDR3 spans 14 residues. The V and J ends lost 2 bases and 0 bases, in that order; junction bases with no gene match: 3. Germline CDR1 and CDR2: SQVTM and ANQGSEA. DNA for the CDR3: TGCAGCGTTGAATACAGGGGAGTGAACACTGAAGCTTTCTTT. It codes for CSVEYRGVNTEAFF. Full variable domain (outside the CDR3, taken from reference TRBV29-1 and TRBJ1-1): SAVISQKPSRDICQRGTSLTIQCQVDSQVTMMFWYRQQPGQSLTLIATANQGSEATYESGFVIDKFPISRPNLTFSTLTVSNMSPEDSSIYLCSVEYRGVNTEAFFGQGTRLTVV.

V is TRBV14 and J is TRBJ2-7; 9 bases match TRBD1. This CDR3 comprises 15 residues. Germline CDR1 and CDR2: SGHDN and FVKESK. Unmatched junction bases numbered 12, after V lost 8 bases and J lost 4 bases. In DNA form, the CDR3 reads TGTGCCAGCTATAATACAGGGGGCGGATTTTACGAGCAGTACTTC. This translates into CASYNTGGGFYEQYF.

The gene calls are TRBV6-4 and TRBJ1-1; 10 bases are a match to TRBD1. Germline loops: CDR1 MRHNA, CDR2 SNTAGT. The V segment lost 2 bases and the J segment 3 bases; nucleotides outside the gene matches: 3. The CDR3 spans 15 residues. CDR3 loop: CASSDRQGADTEAFF. CDR3 nucleotide sequence: TGTGCCAGCAGTGACCGACAGGGGGCTGACACTGAAGCTTTCTTT.

This clone has just a few counts. This chain links TRBV2 with TRBJ2-7, with D maybe TRBD2 (6 bases). The CDR3 consists of 13 residues. The V end lost 3 bases, the J end lost 4 bases, and 10 bases lay between the germline ends. Per germline, CDR1 SNHLY and CDR2 FYNNEI. CDR3 nucleotides: TGTGCCAGCAGTGACAGGGACTTGTACGAGCAGTACTTC. It yields the protein CASSDRDLYEQYF.

The V gene is TRBV7-9, the J gene TRBJ2-2, with D uncertain. Germline CDR1 SEHNR, CDR2 FQNEAQ (reference sequence). This CDR3 is built from 13 residues. Trimming left V 2 bases short and J 6 bases short, with 7 bases between. Here the CDR3 DNA reads TGTGCCAGCAGCTTAATAGACGCCGGGGAGCTGTTTTTT. It codes for CASSLIDAGELFF. Looking up the rest from reference TRBV7-9 and TRBJ2-2 gives the full variable domain: DTGVSQNPRHKITKRGQNVTFRCDPISEHNRLYWYRQTLGQGPEFLTYFQNEAQLEKSRLLSDRFSAERPKGSFSTLEIQRTEQGDSAMYLCASSLIDAGELFFGEGSRLTVL.

The chain combines TRBV29-1 with TRBJ1-4, with D unclear. V was clipped by 5 bases and J by 0 bases, with 7 bases between them. In germline, CDR1 is SQVTM, CDR2 ANQGSEA. The CDR3 sequence is 13 residues long. CDR3 in DNA: TGCAGCGTTAAAAGGACAACTAATGAAAAACTGTTTTTT. Translating it yields CSVKRTTNEKLFF.

The CDR3 region is CASSSDRGTGELFF. CDR3 coding DNA: TGTGCCAGCAGCTCAGACAGGGGAACCGGGGAGCTGTTTTTT. The chain recombines TRBV7-9 with TRBJ2-2; TRBD1 aligns across 8 bases. The germline CDR1 and CDR2 sequences are SEHNR and FQNEAQ (reference sequence). The CDR3 sequence is 14 residues long. Trimming at V came to 4 bases and at J to 5 bases, leaving 3 bases not matched to a gene.

The rearrangement joins TRBV24-1 to TRBJ2-3, with D unclear. This CDR3 comprises 12 residues. The V end was cut by 1 base, the J end by 5 bases, with 3 bases between. Germline lookup yields CDR1 KGHDR and CDR2 SFDVKD. CDR3 region: CATSDFGDTQYF. CDR3 DNA sequence: TGTGCCACCAGTGATTTTGGAGATACGCAGTATTTT.

This clone was seen a few times. The V call is TRBV19, the J call TRBJ2-1; 9 bases are shared with TRBD1. The J segment lost 7 bases and the V segment lost 3 bases, leaving 7 bases of the junction unmatched. The germline CDR1 and CDR2 sequences are LNHDA and SQIVND (reference sequence). CDR3 length equals 15 residues. Here the CDR3 DNA reads TGTGCCAGTAGTATCAGGACAGGGGCGGATAATGAGCAGTTCTTC. Residues: CASSIRTGADNEQFF.

The chain links TRBV18 to TRBJ1-3; D remains ambiguous. Germline V gene data show CDR1 as KGHSH and CDR2 as LQKENI. The germline V and J ends were trimmed by 6 bases and 1 base, with 16 bases remaining between them. There are 16 residues in the CDR3. The CDR3 region has the DNA TGTGCCAGCTCCCCTCTCGGCCAACCTTCTGGAAACACCATATATTTT. Translation gives CASSPLGQPSGNTIYF.

This chain links TRBV5-1 with TRBJ1-1; D may be TRBD1 (6 bases). In germline, CDR1 is SGHRS, CDR2 YFSETQ. CDR3 length: 15 amino acids. V was clipped by 2 bases and J by 1 base, with 12 bases between them. CDR3 in DNA: TGCGCCAGCAGCTTATTATTGACAGGGAACACTGAAGCTTTCTTT. It encodes CASSLLLTGNTEAFF.

V and J are TRBV7-9 and TRBJ2-3; D is perhaps TRBD2 (6 bases). The V end lost 1 base, the J end lost 1 base, and 12 bases lay between the germline ends. The germline V gene encodes CDR1 SEHNR and CDR2 FQNEAQ (reference sequence). The CDR3 is made up of 16 amino acids. The CDR3 DNA reads as TGTGCCAGCAGCTTAGGAGCTAGCGTAGGCACAGATACGCAGTATTTT. Translated, it gives CASSLGASVGTDTQYF.

The V and J genes are TRBV6-2 or TRBV6-3 and TRBJ1-5; TRBD1 matches 7 bases. Germline trimming cut 1 base from V and 4 bases from J; bases unmatched to any gene: 4. Germline lookup yields CDR1 MNHEY and CDR2 SVGEGT. The CDR3 spans 15 residues. The CDR3 coding sequence is TGTGCCAGCAGTTACTTGGGGGACAGTAATCAGCCCCAGCATTTT. Amino acid sequence: CASSYLGDSNQPQHF.

The rearrangement joins TRBV7-2 to TRBJ2-5; weak D call: TRBD1 (6 bases). The V end lost 2 bases, the J end lost 13 bases, and 23 bases lay between the germline ends. The CDR3 extends over 15 amino acids. Germline V gives CDR1 SGHTA, CDR2 FQGNSA. The CDR3 sequence: CASSLQPGHQAPMYF. The CDR3 DNA follows: TGTGCCAGCAGCTTACAGCCGGGACACCAGGCGCCCATGTACTTC. The full variable domain, in which reference TRBV7-2 and TRBJ2-5 provide the parts outside the CDR3, is GAGVSQSPSNKVTEKGKDVELRCDPISGHTALYWYRQSLGQGLEFLIYFQGNSAPDKSGLPSDRFSAERTGGSVSTLTIQRTQQEDSAVYLCASSLQPGHQAPMYFGPGTRLLVL.

The chain is built from TRBV10-3 and TRBJ1-1, with D unresolved. This CDR3 comprises 17 residues. CDR1 and CDR2 (germline): ENHRY, SYGVKD. V lost 1 base to trimming and J lost 1 base, with 16 bases between them. The CDR3 nucleotides are TGTGCCATCAGTGAGTGGGTCAGGTCGGGAGCGAACACTGAAGCTTTCTTT. This sequence encodes CAISEWVRSGANTEAFF.

This chain uses TRBV2 with TRBJ2-1, with 14 bases matching TRBD2. The CDR3 covers 19 residues. The junction had 9 bases not matched to a gene; V was cut back by 5 bases and J by 0 bases. Germline lookup yields CDR1 SNHLY and CDR2 FYNNEI. CDR3 residues: CASSTGTSGSPSSYNEQFF. For the CDR3, the DNA is TGTGCCAGCAGTACCGGGACTAGCGGGAGTCCTTCCTCCTACAATGAGCAGTTCTTC. The variable domain in full, completed from reference TRBV2 and TRBJ2-1, reads EPEVTQTPSHQVTQMGQEVILRCVPISNHLYFYWYRQILGQKVEFLVSFYNNEISEKSEIFDDQFSVERPDGSNFTLKIRSTKLEDSAMYFCASSTGTSGSPSSYNEQFFGPGTRLTVL.

The chain recombines TRBV7-9 with TRBJ2-7; TRBD1 or TRBD2 may be the D gene (7 bases each). V shed 4 bases and J shed 7 bases, with 20 bases lying between them. The CDR3 extends over 15 amino acids. Germline loops: CDR1 SEHNR, CDR2 FQNEAQ (reference sequence). The CDR3 protein is CASSSWTGGRVEQYF. In nucleotides, the CDR3 is TGTGCCAGCAGCTCGTGGACAGGCGGGAGAGTTGAGCAGTACTTC.

This clone was seen only a few times. The chain is built from TRBV7-2 and TRBJ2-3; D perhaps matches TRBD2 (6 bases). CDR1 and CDR2 (germline): SGHTA, FQGNSA. The CDR3 extends over 16 amino acids. V lost 4 bases to trimming and J lost 3 bases, with 17 bases between them. The CDR3 sequence is CASSSKAGGETDTQYF. The CDR3 DNA reads as TGTGCCAGCAGCTCAAAGGCCGGCGGGGAAACAGATACGCAGTATTTT.

The CDR3 loop reads CASSGAGGGNEETQYF. CDR3 sequence (DNA): TGCGCCAGCAGCGGCGCCGGAGGGGGGAATGAGGAGACCCAGTACTTC. The chain carries TRBV5-1 and TRBJ2-5, with D perhaps matching TRBD1 or TRBD2 (6 bases each). This CDR3 comprises 16 residues. Looked up from germline, CDR1 is SGHRS and CDR2 is YFSETQ. Deletions cut 4 bases from V and 5 bases from J, with 21 bases between. Based on the CDR3 plus reference TRBV5-1 and TRBJ2-5, the full variable domain is KAGVTQTPRYLIKTRGQQVTLSCSPISGHRSVSWYQQTPGQGLQFLFEYFSETQRNKGNFPGRFSGRQFSNSRSEMNVSTLELGDSALYLCASSGAGGGNEETQYFGPGTRLLVL.

The V and J genes are TRBV19 and TRBJ2-3, with 8 bases lining up with TRBD2. CDR3 size: 19 residues. Unmatched junction bases numbered 15, after V lost 3 bases and J lost 1 base. Germline V CDR1 and CDR2: LNHDA, SQIVND (reference sequence). The CDR3 DNA is TGTGCCAGTAGTATCTCCCGCGGCCGAGCGGGGGTTGGCACAGATACGCAGTATTTT. Translating it yields CASSISRGRAGVGTDTQYF.

This clone was detected only a few times. The germline gene is not matched at one end of the junction; a read error may be the cause. The rearrangement links TRBV19 to TRBJ2-1; 8 positions match TRBD2. Germline V CDR1 and CDR2: LNHDA, SQIVND (reference sequence). The CDR3 covers 16 residues. The CDR3 spells CASSMSFGGGYSEQFF. Written as DNA, the CDR3 is TGTGCCAGTAGTATGAGTTTCGGCGGGGGGTACAGTGAGCAGTTCTTC.

The rearrangement joins TRBV6-6 to TRBJ1-4, with TRBD1 as a possible D gene (6 bases). Deletions cut 2 bases from V and 0 bases from J, with 10 bases between. This CDR3 has 16 residues. Per germline, CDR1 MNHNY and CDR2 SVGAGI (reference sequence). The CDR3 DNA is TGTGCCAGCAGTTACGGTCGGACAGCAACTAATGAAAAACTGTTTTTT. This sequence encodes CASSYGRTATNEKLFF.

This rearrangement joins TRBV4-3 to TRBJ1-1, with 8 bases matching TRBD1. The CDR3 has 16 amino acids. Germline V gene sequence: CDR1 LGHNA, CDR2 YSLEER. V trimming: 1 base; J trimming: 6 bases; junction bases outside the gene matches: 10. The CDR3 reads CASSQVGTGGKSEAFF. The DNA of the CDR3 is TGCGCCAGCAGCCAAGTGGGAACAGGGGGTAAATCTGAAGCTTTCTTT.

V usage is TRBV6-2 or TRBV6-3 and J usage is TRBJ2-1, with 9 bases identical to TRBD1. The V and J ends lost 4 bases and 5 bases, in that order; junction bases with no gene match: 12. Germline V gene sequence: CDR1 MNHEY, CDR2 SVGEGT. The CDR3 totals 17 residues. This CDR3 is CASSSYRGRRPHNEQFF. The CDR3 nucleotides are TGTGCCAGCAGTTCCTACAGGGGGCGCCGACCCCACAATGAGCAGTTCTTC.

Notes on this clone: The DNA is omitted, as the CDR3 cannot be located on it reliably, and the CDR3 follows TCRdb's listing. V usage is TRBV21-1 and J usage is TRBJ1-5. TRBV21-1 is a pseudogene locus. The CDR3 length is 17 residues, termini included. CDR3 loop: CASSKEVGKGTNQPQHF.